This TCR beta chain comes out of a study of blood T cell repertoires in COVID-19. Germline assignment: CDR1 MGHDK and CDR2 SYGVNS. CDR3 size: 11 residues. TCRdb's copy holds only in-frame clones and misses some; the assay was immunoSEQ multiplex PCR. The sample lists some 200,000 clones, about four fifths occurring once. This clone has a handful of counts. Mismatch with germline at one junction end may stem from a read error. The sequencing input was peripheral blood. This receptor was identified in a woman in her forties with COVID-19, enrolled during active disease. The chain couples TRBV25-1 to TRBJ1-4; D is possibly TRBD1 (5 bases). CDR3 protein: CASSVGGKMLF. CDR3 bases: TGTGCCAGCAGTGTGGGGGGAAAGATGCTTTTT.